A single T cell receptor (beta chain) is shown here with its context. The target antigen is unknown. Sequencing used immunoSEQ multiplex PCR; TCRdb keeps in-frame clones, though not all of them. The data show more than 95,000 clones, with about 86% seen just once and around an eighth held by the top ten. The source of the sample is a study of PD-1 blockade in mismatch repair-deficient tumors. As for the study in general: Enrolled about 2013-2017, patients had progressing, pretreated mismatch repair-deficient cancers of about a dozen types.

Looked up from germline, CDR1 is LNHDA and CDR2 is SQIVND (reference sequence). The CDR3 runs 15 residues. V lost 1 base to trimming and J lost 1 base, with 10 bases between them. Study conclusions and caveats: Tumor-resident clones, often undetectable pretreatment in blood, expanded then contracted after pembrolizumab.

PCR or immunohistochemistry showed mismatch repair deficiency in every enrolled patient. TCRs were sequenced from a few patients responding to pembrolizumab. Sample: peripheral blood, taken 44 weeks after starting pembrolizumab. The receptor's source is an adult with mismatch repair-deficient cancer. The V call is TRBV19, the J call TRBJ1-1; TRBD1 is a possible D gene (5 bases). For the CDR3, the DNA is TGTGCCAGTAGTATAGTTCAGGGATCGAACACTGAAGCTTTCTTT. Its translation is CASSIVQGSNTEAFF.